This TCR beta chain was retrieved from a study of response to subunit inactivated influenza vaccine. Study findings and constraints: The authors proposed limited new T cell recruitment per seasonal influenza vaccination.

A word on this clonotype: What it recognizes is unknown.

TCRdb redid the calling of the RT-PCR reads with MiXCR, one entry per CDR3 protein. The sample lists 170,000 or so distinct CDR3 sequences, about 10% occurring once. The junction had 1 base not matched to a gene; V was cut back by 1 base and J by 3 bases. Germline V gene sequence: CDR1 MNHNS, CDR2 SASEGT. The CDR3 totals 14 residues. The origin of this receptor is a man aged 50 to 69 who received an inactivated influenza vaccine. The chain has TRBV6-1 and TRBJ2-7, with 9 bases matching TRBD1. The starting material was CD8+ T cells sorted from PBMCs, obtained 23 to 25 months after vaccination. CDR3 sequence reads: CASSEVGQGYEQYF. The CDR3 region has the DNA TGTGCCAGCAGTGAAGTGGGACAGGGCTACGAGCAGTACTTC.